This T cell receptor beta chain was recovered during a study of T cell responses to AZD1222 COVID-19 vaccine. Germline loops: CDR1 SGHTA, CDR2 FQGTGA. The ends lost 3 bases at V and 5 bases at J; junction bases unmatched: 4. This CDR3 has 15 residues. This clone was seen only once. Libraries were prepared by immunoSEQ multiplex PCR; TCRdb keeps only in-frame clonotypes and omits some of them. The sample holds some 56,000 clones; 70% to 90% are singletons and the top ten take about 14%. The source material was peripheral blood, sampled on day 0 of AZD1222 vaccination. The V gene is TRBV7-3, the J gene TRBJ2-1, with 10 bases that match TRBD2. This receptor was taken from an adult in good health. CDR3 in DNA: TGTGCCAGCAGCTTGCTAGCGGGGGACGACAATGAGCAGTTCTTC. Protein product: CASSLLAGDDNEQFF. Full variable domain (remainder filled in from reference TRBV7-3 and TRBJ2-1): GAGVSQTPSNKVTEKGKYVELRCDPISGHTALYWYRQSLGQGPEFLIYFQGTGAADDSGLPNDRFFAVRPEGSVSTLKIQRTERGDSAVYLCASSLLAGDDNEQFFGPGTRLTVL.